These 18 T cell receptor beta chains were all obtained from the same sample, sequenced in a study of Ad26.COV2.S vaccination and SARS-CoV-2 variants. Sequencing used immunoSEQ multiplex PCR; TCRdb keeps in-frame clones, though not all of them. The data contain hundreds of thousands of clones, less than 90% of them singletons. Treatment meaning: about 20 received Ad26.COV2.S at low or high dose, single or two shots; several received placebo; per-sample allocation not given. Repertoires come from day 63 after the first vaccine or placebo injection. This specimen consisted of peripheral blood, obtained in a trial of Ad26.COV2.S vaccine versus placebo. All receptors come from a person aged 18-65 years who received the Ad26.COV2.S COVID-19 vaccine or a placebo.

The chain combines TRBV25-1 with TRBJ2-1; D assignment may be TRBD1 or TRBD2 (5 bases each). Germline loops: CDR1 MGHDK, CDR2 SYGVNS. The CDR3 runs 17 residues. Trimming stripped 3 bases from V and 2 bases from J, with 17 bases between. CDR3 DNA sequence: TGTGCCAGCAGTGACCCCCGCTCAGGGACCCCCTACAATGAGCAGTTCTTC. This sequence encodes CASSDPRSGTPYNEQFF. The variable domain in full, with the rest retrieved from reference TRBV25-1 and TRBJ2-1, is EADIYQTPRYLVIGTGKKITLECSQTMGHDKMYWYQQDPGMELHLIHYSYGVNSTEKGDLSSESTVSRIRTEHFPLTLESARPSHTSQYLCASSDPRSGTPYNEQFFGPGTRLTVL.

J is TRBJ1-2 and V is TRBV27; perhaps TRBD1 as D (6 bases). The CDR3 is 14 residues long. Germline CDR1 MNHEY, CDR2 SMNVEV (reference sequence). V lost 3 bases and J 8 bases, leaving 16 bases between the germline ends. CDR3 region: CASSFRDTSLGYTF. DNA for the CDR3: TGTGCCAGCAGTTTCAGGGACACAAGTTTGGGCTACACCTTC.

The rearrangement uses TRBV5-5 and TRBJ1-2; 8 positions match TRBD1. With V trimmed by 2 bases and J by 7 bases, 16 bases remained unmatched. The germline V gene has CDR1 SGHKS and CDR2 YYEKEE (reference sequence). The CDR3 is 17 residues long. The CDR3 sequence: CASSFQLRTGQVVGYTF. As DNA, the CDR3 is TGTGCCAGCAGCTTCCAACTTAGGACAGGGCAGGTAGTTGGCTACACCTTC. The variable domain in full, with the rest retrieved from reference TRBV5-5 and TRBJ1-2, is DAGVTQSPTHLIKTRGQQVTLRCSPISGHKSVSWYQQVLGQGPQFIFQYYEKEERGRGNFPDRFSARQFPNYSSELNVNALLLGDSALYLCASSFQLRTGQVVGYTFGSGTRLTVV.

V usage is TRBV19 and J usage is TRBJ1-6; TRBD1 might be the D (5 bases). There are 15 residues in the CDR3. The germline V gene encodes CDR1 LNHDA and CDR2 SQIVND (reference sequence). Trimming removed 6 bases at V and 9 bases at J, with 18 bases between. The CDR3 is CASRHPDRFGSPLHF. The CDR3 DNA follows: TGTGCCAGTAGACATCCCGACAGATTTGGTTCACCCCTCCACTTT.

This clone was observed once. V usage is TRBV7-2 and J usage is TRBJ2-1, with TRBD2 matching 11 bases. The germline gives CDR1 SGHTA, CDR2 FQGNSA. The length of the CDR3 is 15 residues. Trimming removed 4 bases from V and 10 bases from J; junction bases left unmatched: 9. The CDR3 DNA reads TGTGCCAGCAGCTCGGGACTAGCGGCGGTTTTAGAGCAGTTCTTC. Amino acids: CASSSGLAAVLEQFF.

The rearrangement links TRBV7-2 to TRBJ2-5; 13 positions agree with TRBD2. J was trimmed by 5 bases and V by 5 bases; bases with no gene match: 8. The CDR3 has 16 amino acids. Germline loops: CDR1 SGHTA, CDR2 FQGNSA. CDR3 bases: TGTGCCAGCAGCCCCGGGGGACTAGCGGGACGGGAGACCCAGTACTTC. Translation gives CASSPGGLAGRETQYF.

With respect to this clone: This same CDR3 is encoded by further DNA sequences in the sample. The chain links TRBV7-9 to TRBJ2-7; D not certain. The CDR3 consists of 12 residues. V was shortened by 2 bases and J by 3 bases, with 5 bases between the two germline ends. The germline gives CDR1 SEHNR, CDR2 FQNEAQ (reference sequence). For the CDR3, the DNA is TGTGCCAGCAGCTTAAGCAGCTACGAGCAGTACTTC. This codes for CASSLSSYEQYF.

This clone was counted a single time. The chain recombines TRBV7-2 with TRBJ2-7; D possibly corresponds to TRBD1 (6 bases). The V end lost 7 bases, the J end lost 4 bases, and 20 bases lay between the germline ends. CDR1 SGHTA and CDR2 FQGNSA come from the germline V gene. The CDR3 has 15 amino acids. The CDR3: CASTQTGNGLYEQYF. The DNA for the CDR3 is TGTGCCAGCACGCAAACAGGGAATGGGTTGTACGAGCAGTACTTC.

DNA for the CDR3: TGTGCCAGCAGTTTAAGGGGGGGCTATGGCTACACCTTC. It translates to CASSLRGGYGYTF. The chain combines TRBV28 with TRBJ1-2; tentative D call: TRBD1 (6 bases). Germline V gene data show CDR1 as MDHEN and CDR2 as SYDVKM. The CDR3 sequence is 13 residues long. Trimming removed 2 bases from V and 4 bases from J, with 8 bases in between.

This chain connects TRBV5-1 to TRBJ1-5; no clear D gene. The CDR3 sequence is 13 residues long. Looked up from germline, CDR1 is SGHRS and CDR2 is YFSETQ. V was shortened by 4 bases and J by 4 bases, with 9 bases between the two germline ends. The CDR3 nucleotides read TGCGCCAGCAGCAAGGACCGTAATCAGCCCCAGCATTTT. This translates into CASSKDRNQPQHF.

The chain uses TRBV4-3 and TRBJ1-5, with D possibly matching TRBD1 (5 bases). CDR1 LGHNA and CDR2 YSLEER come from the germline V gene. This CDR3 is 15 amino acids long. V was trimmed by 5 bases and J by 4 bases, leaving 15 bases between them. CDR3: CASSKNGGGNQPQHF. DNA of the CDR3: TGCGCCAGCAGCAAGAATGGGGGGGGAAATCAGCCCCAGCATTTT.

This sequence joins TRBV18 and TRBJ1-5; tentatively, D is TRBD1 (5 bases). The CDR3 contains 13 residues. The germline CDR1 and CDR2 sequences are KGHSH and LQKENI. Trimming took 6 bases from V and 5 from J, leaving 11 bases between them. CDR3 region: CASSLSQDQPQHF. Here the CDR3 DNA reads TGTGCCAGCTCTCTATCACAGGATCAGCCCCAGCATTTT.

The chain carries TRBV6-2 or TRBV6-3 and TRBJ1-2; the D gene is possibly TRBD1 (6 bases). The CDR3 covers 13 residues. V was shortened by 6 bases and J by 8 bases, with 16 bases between the two germline ends. Per the germline V gene, CDR1 is MNHEY and CDR2 is SVGEGT. CDR3 protein: CASSPQRGSGYTF. The DNA for the CDR3 is TGTGCCAGCAGCCCCCAAAGGGGGTCCGGCTACACCTTC.

The chain links TRBV4-3 to TRBJ1-2, with 9 bases identical to TRBD1. V lost 0 bases and J lost 4; bases outside the gene matches: 12. The CDR3 sequence is 18 residues long. Germline CDR1 reads LGHNA; CDR2 reads YSLEER. The CDR3 region is CASSQDLAGQGSGYGYTF. In DNA form, the CDR3 reads TGCGCCAGCAGCCAAGATCTTGCAGGACAGGGGTCAGGCTATGGCTACACCTTC.

The chain is built from TRBV7-2 and TRBJ2-1; 8 positions agree with TRBD2. Per the germline V gene, CDR1 is SGHTA and CDR2 is FQGNSA. The CDR3 is 14 residues long. After removal of 6 bases from V and 4 bases from J, the junction contained 5 bases not matched to a gene. DNA of the CDR3: TGTGCCAGCAGTCCGGGACTAGAGTACAATGAGCAGTTCTTC. Encoded protein: CASSPGLEYNEQFF.

V is TRBV4-1 and J is TRBJ1-1; no clear D. V gave up 0 bases and J gave up 1 base, with 6 bases separating them. Germline V lookup: CDR1 MGHRA, CDR2 YSYEKL. The CDR3 is 14 amino acids. In DNA form, the CDR3 reads TGCGCCAGCAGCCAAGATCTGGCGAACACTGAAGCTTTCTTT. Translating gives CASSQDLANTEAFF.

V and J are TRBV5-1 and TRBJ2-2; possibly TRBD1 for D (6 bases). The CDR3 contains 19 residues. Trimming removed 7 bases at V and 4 bases at J, with 29 bases between. Per germline, CDR1 SGHRS and CDR2 YFSETQ. The CDR3 nucleotides read TGCGCCAGCGGACCCTATTTGGGGGCGACTTTGGGGAGCACCGGGGAGCTGTTTTTT. It yields the protein CASGPYLGATLGSTGELFF.

V is TRBV10-3 and J is TRBJ1-1; D is undetermined. CDR3 size: 13 residues. Per germline, CDR1 ENHRY and CDR2 SYGVKD. The ends were cut back, 6 bases at V and 2 bases at J, with 10 bases in the middle. The DNA of the CDR3 is TGTGCCATCAGGATGGAACTAAACACTGAAGCTTTCTTT. It encodes CAIRMELNTEAFF.